This T cell receptor (beta chain) was captured by sequencing in a study of T cells in Graves' hyperthyroidism and ophthalmopathy (dated by TCRdb to the late 2010s). Study-level background: Peripheral blood samples were taken at initial diagnosis, before any treatment was given. A discovery cohort of 95 to 100 patients, roughly 45 with Graves' ophthalmopathy and over 55 with stable Graves' hyperthyroidism, was used to find distinguishing TCR V-J signatures. An independent validation cohort of under 20 hyperthyroidism patients and some 15 patients who later progressed to ophthalmopathy tested prospective prediction of ophthalmopathy. For training and testing, the 100 or so patients in the discovery cohort were randomly divided in a 7:3 ratio. The study also compared thyroid tissue and blood T-cell repertoires from five or six Graves' hyperthyroidism patients. Once sampling was done, hyperthyroidism patients were given methimazole at a starting dose of 30 mg daily, whereas ophthalmopathy patients were given high-dose intravenous methylprednisolone. The paper reports TCR Vbeta CDR3 sequencing of fewer than 150 peripheral blood samples: fewer than 50 ophthalmopathy, over 70 hyperthyroidism and 17 progressor patients. What the work shows at the level of the full study, not this receptor alone: In validation, the model predicted progression to ophthalmopathy a median of about 6.5 months before onset, with about 70% sensitivity and just under 75% specificity. No statistical method was used to fix the sample size in advance, and group allocation was not hidden from the investigators. Most expanded thyroid clonotypes (frequency above 0.001) were also detected in blood, a finding suggesting that blood repertoires may reflect thyroid immune responses. A 13 V-J signature model separated ophthalmopathy from stable hyperthyroidism, with 87.88% sensitivity and 81.08% specificity in cross-validation and 80%/75% in testing.

There are many counts of this clonotype. The antigen this receptor binds is unknown. No base quality values were provided; no much bigger clone lies one nucleotide off. TCR beta CDR3 regions were amplified from RNA transcripts. The TCR CDR3 was subjected to a first round of RT-PCR using the HTBI primer set and the Qiagen OneStep RT-PCR kit. Libraries were constructed in a second round of multiplex PCR, after which size selection and purification were carried out. Libraries were sequenced paired-end with 100 bp reads on an Illumina HiSeq2000. Per the authors' processing: SOAPnuke was used to process the raw data, throwing out any read that contained adapters or uncalled bases, had a mean Phred below 15, or lacked an exact constant-primer or identifier match. High-quality paired reads were merged using COPE v1.2.5, and each unique nucleotide sequence was defined as a clonotype. Clonotypes were aligned to IMGT TRBV, TRBD and TRBJ reference segments using MiTCR v1.1. The analysis included only V-J combinations with a frequency above 0.0001, which together covered 99.2% of the repertoires. The TCS score was defined as the ratio of F50 (clonal expansion) to E x V (chaos), calculated using BLOSUM62-based TCRdist between CDR3 peptides within each V-J. Welch's t-statistics and random forest reduced around 520 V-J features to about 12, which were used in a naive Bayes classifier (R e1071). TCRdb trimmed the raw reads at Q25, called clones with MiXCR and kept productive beta chains. Every entry covers one CDR3 protein and lists the most common genes and DNA from its rows. The V and J calls reflect TCRdb's pipeline rather than the authors' work. A total of roughly 380,000 distinct CDR3 sequences appear in this sample, approximately 15% of them only once. Approximately 11% of the sample rests with the top ten.

Stable Graves' hyperthyroidism was defined as the absence of progression to ophthalmopathy over 18 months of follow-up. Hyperthyroidism patients were newly diagnosed, had a disease duration of under 2 months, and were aged 18 to 65 years. Patients with uncontrolled infections, other autoimmune diseases, pregnancy or lactation were excluded. Diagnoses were based on clinical symptoms, serum thyroxine and TRAb, thyroid ultrasound and orbital computed tomography. Ficoll-Paque density gradient centrifugation was used to isolate PBMCs from 8.5 to 10 ml of fresh peripheral blood. Total RNA was extracted with Trizol reagent, and quality was checked on an Agilent 2100 Bioanalyzer. In the germline V gene, CDR1 corresponds to SGHAT and CDR2 to FQNNGV. Here V drops 7 bases and J drops 9 bases, and the junction holds 9 bases not matched to any gene. The CDR3 spans 14 residues, from the cysteine through the phenylalanine. Just CDR3 DNA is preserved here, 42 bases in frame from base 1.

Sequencing was done on a sample of blood. In this chain, TRBV11-2 is recombined with TRBJ2-1; TRBD2 fits 10 bases in the junction. The TCR was taken from a woman aged 60 to 75 with Graves' hyperthyroidism. The CDR3 corresponds to CASNPGLAIAEQFF. In nucleotide form, the sequence is TGTGCCAGCAACCCGGGACTAGCGATTGCTGAGCAGTTCTTC.